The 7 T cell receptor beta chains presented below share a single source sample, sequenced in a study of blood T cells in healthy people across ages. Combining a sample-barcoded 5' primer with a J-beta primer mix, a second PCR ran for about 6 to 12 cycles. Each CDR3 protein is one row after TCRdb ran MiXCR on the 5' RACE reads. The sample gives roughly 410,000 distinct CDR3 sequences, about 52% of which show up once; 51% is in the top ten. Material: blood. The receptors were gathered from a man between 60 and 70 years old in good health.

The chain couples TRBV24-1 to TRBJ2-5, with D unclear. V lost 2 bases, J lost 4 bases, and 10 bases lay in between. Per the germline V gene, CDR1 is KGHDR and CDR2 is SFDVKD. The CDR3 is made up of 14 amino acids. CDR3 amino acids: CATSDSRAVETQYF. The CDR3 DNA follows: TGTGCCACCAGTGATTCGCGAGCAGTAGAGACCCAGTACTTC.

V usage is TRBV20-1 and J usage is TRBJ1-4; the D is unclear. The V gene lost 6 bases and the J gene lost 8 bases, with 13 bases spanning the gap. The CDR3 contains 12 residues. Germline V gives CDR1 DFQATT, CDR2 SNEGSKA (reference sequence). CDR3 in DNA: TGCAGTGCACGACTTTTGGGCGAAAAACTGTTTTTT. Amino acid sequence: CSARLLGEKLFF.

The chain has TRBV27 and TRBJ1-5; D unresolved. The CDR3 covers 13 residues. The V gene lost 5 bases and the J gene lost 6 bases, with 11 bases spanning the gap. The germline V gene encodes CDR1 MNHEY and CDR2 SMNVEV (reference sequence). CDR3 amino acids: CASSRLPGQPQHF. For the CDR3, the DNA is TGTGCCAGCAGTCGCTTGCCCGGTCAGCCCCAGCATTTT.

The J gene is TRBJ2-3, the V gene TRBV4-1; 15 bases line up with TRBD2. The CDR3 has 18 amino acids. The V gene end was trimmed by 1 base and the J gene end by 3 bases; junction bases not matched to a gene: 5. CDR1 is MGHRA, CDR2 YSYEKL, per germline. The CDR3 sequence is CASSQGTSGRARTDTQYF. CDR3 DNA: TGCGCCAGCAGCCAAGGGACTAGCGGGAGGGCCCGAACAGATACGCAGTATTTT.

Here the CDR3 DNA reads TGCAGTGCTCCCTGGGCTGGAAACTATGGCTACACCTTC. Its protein is CSAPWAGNYGYTF. The chain carries TRBV20-1 and TRBJ1-2, with D unclear. Trimming took 5 bases from V and 2 from J, leaving 12 bases between them. Germline lookup yields CDR1 DFQATT and CDR2 SNEGSKA (reference sequence). The CDR3 extends over 13 amino acids.

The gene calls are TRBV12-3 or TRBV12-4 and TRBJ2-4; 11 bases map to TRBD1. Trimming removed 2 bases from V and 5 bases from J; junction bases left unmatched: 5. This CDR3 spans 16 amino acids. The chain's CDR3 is CASSLTPGQGENIQYF. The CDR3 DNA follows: TGTGCCAGCAGTTTAACCCCGGGACAGGGGGAAAACATTCAGTACTTC.

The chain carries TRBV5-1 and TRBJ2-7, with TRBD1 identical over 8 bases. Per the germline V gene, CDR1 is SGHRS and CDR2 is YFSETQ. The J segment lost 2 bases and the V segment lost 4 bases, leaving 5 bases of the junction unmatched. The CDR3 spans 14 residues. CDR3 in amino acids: CASSPWTGTYEQYF. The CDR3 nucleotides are TGCGCCAGCAGCCCCTGGACAGGGACCTACGAGCAGTACTTC.